Following are 4 T cell receptor beta chains from one sample sequenced in a study of Ad26.COV2.S vaccination and SARS-CoV-2 variants. The protocol was immunoSEQ multiplex PCR, while the TCRdb copy is restricted to in-frame clones and leaves out a portion. The sample yields about 350,000 clones, approximately 90% seen once. As to treatment: roughly 18 received Ad26.COV2.S at low or high dose, single or two shots; 5 received placebo; per-sample allocation not given. Collection of samples fell on day 63 after the first vaccine or placebo injection. Material: peripheral blood, obtained in a trial of Ad26.COV2.S vaccine versus placebo. The origin of the receptors is a person aged 18 to 59 who received the Ad26.COV2.S COVID-19 vaccine or a placebo.

This sequence joins TRBV5-1 and TRBJ2-2; D is unclear. The V end was cut by 4 bases, the J end by 4 bases, with 11 bases between. Germline values: CDR1 SGHRS, CDR2 YFSETQ. CDR3 length equals 14 residues. In DNA form, the CDR3 reads TGCGCCAGCAGCCCCCGGGCCTCCACCGGGGAGCTGTTTTTT. Its translation: CASSPRASTGELFF. Full variable domain (outside the CDR3, taken from reference TRBV5-1 and TRBJ2-2): KAGVTQTPRYLIKTRGQQVTLSCSPISGHRSVSWYQQTPGQGLQFLFEYFSETQRNKGNFPGRFSGRQFSNSRSEMNVSTLELGDSALYLCASSPRASTGELFFGEGSRLTVL.

This chain uses TRBV10-3 with TRBJ2-7; TRBD1 agrees at 7 bases. The CDR3 covers 14 residues. Germline CDR1 ENHRY, CDR2 SYGVKD. V was clipped by 5 bases and J by 2 bases; unmatched bases: 6. The CDR3 DNA sequence: TGTGCCATCAGTTTTGACAGGGAACCCTACGAGCAGTACTTC. Encoded protein: CAISFDREPYEQYF.

The chain links TRBV7-8 to TRBJ1-1; 10 positions agree with TRBD1. V lost 5 bases and J lost 5; bases outside the gene matches: 8. This CDR3 is 15 amino acids long. Germline V lookup: CDR1 SGHVS, CDR2 FQNEAQ. The CDR3 spells CASSLRTGGATEAFF. The CDR3 bases are TGTGCCAGCAGCCTACGGACAGGGGGTGCAACTGAAGCTTTCTTT.

The chain joins TRBV30 to TRBJ1-4; D gene ambiguous. Germline assignment: CDR1 GTSNPN and CDR2 SVGIG (reference sequence). This CDR3 comprises 13 residues. V was clipped by 2 bases and J by 5 bases, with 9 bases between them. The CDR3 spells CAWSRAENEKLFF. Here the CDR3 DNA reads TGTGCCTGGAGTCGGGCGGAGAATGAAAAACTGTTTTTT.